This T cell receptor beta chain appears in the sequencing data of a study of blood T cell repertoires in COVID-19. Study as a whole: PBMCs, B-cell-depleted T cells, or T cells were the source of the cDNA or gDNA that made up the material.

Generated by immunoSEQ multiplex PCR, the TCRdb table keeps only in-frame clones and is missing some. The sample carries some 370,000 clones, about 90% recorded once. Germline V lookup: CDR1 SGHTA, CDR2 FQGTGA. The CDR3 contains 17 residues. V lost 5 bases and J lost 2; bases outside the gene matches: 9. This clone was seen just once. V usage is TRBV7-3 and J usage is TRBJ2-1, with 10 bases matching TRBD2. Source material: peripheral blood. This clonotype was obtained from a woman aged 25-40 years with COVID-19, enrolled during active disease. The CDR3 region is CASSLSSGGPPYNEQFF. CDR3 DNA: TGTGCCAGCAGCCTATCTAGCGGGGGCCCCCCCTACAATGAGCAGTTCTTC.